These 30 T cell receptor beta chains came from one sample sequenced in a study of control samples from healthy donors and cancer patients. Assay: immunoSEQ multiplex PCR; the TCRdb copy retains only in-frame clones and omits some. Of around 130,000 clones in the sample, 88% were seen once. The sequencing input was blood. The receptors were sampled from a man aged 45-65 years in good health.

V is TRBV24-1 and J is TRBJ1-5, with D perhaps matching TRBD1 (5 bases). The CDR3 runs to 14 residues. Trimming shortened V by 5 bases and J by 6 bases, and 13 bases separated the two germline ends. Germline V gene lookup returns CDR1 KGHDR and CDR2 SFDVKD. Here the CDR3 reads CATSAPGSGQPQHF. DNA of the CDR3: TGTGCCACCAGTGCTCCAGGGTCAGGTCAGCCCCAGCATTTT.

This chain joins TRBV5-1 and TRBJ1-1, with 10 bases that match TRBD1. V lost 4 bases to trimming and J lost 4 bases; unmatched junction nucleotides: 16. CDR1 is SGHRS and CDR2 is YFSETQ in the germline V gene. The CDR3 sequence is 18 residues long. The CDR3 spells CASSPLILTGGAFTEAFF. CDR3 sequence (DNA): TGCGCCAGCAGCCCGCTAATATTGACAGGGGGCGCATTCACTGAAGCTTTCTTT.

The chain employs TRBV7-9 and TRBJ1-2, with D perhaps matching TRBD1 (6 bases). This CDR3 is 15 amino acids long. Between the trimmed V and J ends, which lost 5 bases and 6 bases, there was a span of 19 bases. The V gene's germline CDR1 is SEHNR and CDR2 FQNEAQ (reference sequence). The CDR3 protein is CASSKGHSTSDGYTF. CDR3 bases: TGTGCCAGCAGCAAGGGACATAGTACCTCAGATGGCTACACCTTC. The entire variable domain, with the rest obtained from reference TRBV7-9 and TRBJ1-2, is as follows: DTGVSQNPRHKITKRGQNVTFRCDPISEHNRLYWYRQTLGQGPEFLTYFQNEAQLEKSRLLSDRFSAERPKGSFSTLEIQRTEQGDSAMYLCASSKGHSTSDGYTFGSGTRLTVV.

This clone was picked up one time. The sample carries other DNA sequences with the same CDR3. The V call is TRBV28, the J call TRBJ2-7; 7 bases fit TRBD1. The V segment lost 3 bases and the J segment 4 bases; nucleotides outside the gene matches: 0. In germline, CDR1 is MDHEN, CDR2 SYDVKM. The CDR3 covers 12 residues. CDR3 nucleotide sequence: TGTGCCAGCAGTTTGACAGGGTACGAGCAGTACTTC. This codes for CASSLTGYEQYF.

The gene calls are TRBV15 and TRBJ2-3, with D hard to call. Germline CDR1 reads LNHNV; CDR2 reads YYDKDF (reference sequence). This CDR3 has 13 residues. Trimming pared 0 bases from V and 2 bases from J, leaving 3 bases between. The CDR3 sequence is CATSRDLTDTQYF. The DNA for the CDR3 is TGTGCCACCAGCAGAGATCTCACAGATACGCAGTATTTT.

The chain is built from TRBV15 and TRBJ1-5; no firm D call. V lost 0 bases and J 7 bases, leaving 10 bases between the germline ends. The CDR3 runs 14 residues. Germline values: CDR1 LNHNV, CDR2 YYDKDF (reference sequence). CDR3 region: CATSRELGLQPQHF. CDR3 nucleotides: TGTGCCACCAGCAGAGAGTTAGGGTTACAGCCCCAGCATTTT.

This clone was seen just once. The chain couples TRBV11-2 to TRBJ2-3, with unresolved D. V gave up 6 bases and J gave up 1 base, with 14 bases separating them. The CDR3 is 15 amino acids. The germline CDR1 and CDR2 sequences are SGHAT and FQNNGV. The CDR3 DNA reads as TGTGCCAGCAGTTTCTTGGATCCCCGCACAGATACGCAGTATTTT. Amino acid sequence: CASSFLDPRTDTQYF.

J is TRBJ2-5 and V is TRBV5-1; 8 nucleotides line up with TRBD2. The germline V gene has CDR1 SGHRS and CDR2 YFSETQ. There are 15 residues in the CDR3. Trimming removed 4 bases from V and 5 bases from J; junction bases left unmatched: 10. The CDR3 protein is CASSPGLGKYETQYF. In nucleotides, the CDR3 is TGCGCCAGCAGCCCGGGACTAGGAAAATACGAGACCCAGTACTTC.

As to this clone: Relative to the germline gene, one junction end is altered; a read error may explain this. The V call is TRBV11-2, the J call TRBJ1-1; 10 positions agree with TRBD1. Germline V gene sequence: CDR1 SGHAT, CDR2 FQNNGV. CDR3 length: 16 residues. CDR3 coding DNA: TGTGCCAGCAGCCTAGACAGGGGGCGCGAAGACACTGAAGCTTTCTTT. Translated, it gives CASSLDRGREDTEAFF.

CDR3 residues: CASSFAGQGTDTQYF. Written as DNA, the CDR3 is TGCGCCAGCAGCTTTGCGGGACAGGGGACAGATACGCAGTATTTT. The V call is TRBV5-1, the J call TRBJ2-3; 10 bases map to TRBD1. The CDR3 spans 15 residues. Looked up from germline, CDR1 is SGHRS and CDR2 is YFSETQ. V gave up 2 bases and J gave up 3 bases; unmatched junction bases: 3. The full variable domain, with the rest looked up from reference TRBV5-1 and TRBJ2-3, is KAGVTQTPRYLIKTRGQQVTLSCSPISGHRSVSWYQQTPGQGLQFLFEYFSETQRNKGNFPGRFSGRQFSNSRSEMNVSTLELGDSALYLCASSFAGQGTDTQYFGPGTRLTVL.

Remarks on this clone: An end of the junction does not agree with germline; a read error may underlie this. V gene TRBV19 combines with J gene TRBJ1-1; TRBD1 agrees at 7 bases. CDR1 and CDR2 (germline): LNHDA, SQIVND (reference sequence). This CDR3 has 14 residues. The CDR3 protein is CASSPDRAGSESFF. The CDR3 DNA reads TGTGCCAGTAGCCCAGACAGGGCTGGGTCTGAATCTTTCTTT.

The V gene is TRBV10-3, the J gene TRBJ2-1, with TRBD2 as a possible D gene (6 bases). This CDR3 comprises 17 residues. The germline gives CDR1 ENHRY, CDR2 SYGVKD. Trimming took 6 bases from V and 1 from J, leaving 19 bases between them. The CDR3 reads CAISGRGGHPSYNEQFF. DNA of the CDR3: TGTGCCATCAGCGGGCGGGGCGGACACCCATCCTACAATGAGCAGTTCTTC.

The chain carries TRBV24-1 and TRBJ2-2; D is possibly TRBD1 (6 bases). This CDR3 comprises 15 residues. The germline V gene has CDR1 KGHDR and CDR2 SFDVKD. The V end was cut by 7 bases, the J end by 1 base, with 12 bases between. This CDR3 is CATSAPGQNTGELFF. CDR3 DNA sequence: TGTGCCACCAGCGCCCCGGGACAGAACACCGGGGAGCTGTTTTTT.

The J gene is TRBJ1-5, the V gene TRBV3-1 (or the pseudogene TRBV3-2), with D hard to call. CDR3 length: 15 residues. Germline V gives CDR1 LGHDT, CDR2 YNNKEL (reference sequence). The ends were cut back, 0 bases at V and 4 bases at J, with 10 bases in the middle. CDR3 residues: CASSQDLAANQPQHF. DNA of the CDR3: TGTGCCAGCAGCCAAGATCTTGCAGCTAATCAGCCCCAGCATTTT.

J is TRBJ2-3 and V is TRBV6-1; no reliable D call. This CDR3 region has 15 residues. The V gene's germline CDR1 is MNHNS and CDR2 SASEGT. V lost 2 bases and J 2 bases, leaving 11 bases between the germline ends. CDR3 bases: TGTGCCAGCAGTGAAAATCCACTCTACACAGATACGCAGTATTTT. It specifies CASSENPLYTDTQYF.

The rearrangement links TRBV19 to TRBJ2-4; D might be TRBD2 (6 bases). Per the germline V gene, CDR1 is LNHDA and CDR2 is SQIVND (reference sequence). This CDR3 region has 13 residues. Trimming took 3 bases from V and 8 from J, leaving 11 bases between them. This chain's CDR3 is CASSIGGLDIQYF. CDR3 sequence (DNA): TGTGCCAGTAGTATTGGAGGGTTAGACATTCAGTACTTC.

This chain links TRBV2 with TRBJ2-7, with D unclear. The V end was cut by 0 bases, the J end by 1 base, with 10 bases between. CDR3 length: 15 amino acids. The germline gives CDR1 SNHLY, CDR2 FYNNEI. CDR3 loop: CASSEARGSSYEQYF. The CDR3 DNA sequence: TGTGCCAGCAGTGAAGCGCGCGGCAGTTCCTACGAGCAGTACTTC.

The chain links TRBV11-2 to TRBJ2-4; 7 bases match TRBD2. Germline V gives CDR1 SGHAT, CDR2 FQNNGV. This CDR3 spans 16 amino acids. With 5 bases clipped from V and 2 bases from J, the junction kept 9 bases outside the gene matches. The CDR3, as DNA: TGTGCCAGCAGCGTCGGACTAGTGCACTCCAAAAACATTCAGTACTTC. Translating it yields CASSVGLVHSKNIQYF.

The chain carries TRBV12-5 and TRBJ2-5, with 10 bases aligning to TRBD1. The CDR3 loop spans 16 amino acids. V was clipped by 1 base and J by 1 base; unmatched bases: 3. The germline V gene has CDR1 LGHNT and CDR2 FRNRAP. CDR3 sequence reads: CASGLGDRGSQETQYF. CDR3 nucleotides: TGTGCTAGTGGTTTGGGGGACAGGGGATCCCAAGAGACCCAGTACTTC.

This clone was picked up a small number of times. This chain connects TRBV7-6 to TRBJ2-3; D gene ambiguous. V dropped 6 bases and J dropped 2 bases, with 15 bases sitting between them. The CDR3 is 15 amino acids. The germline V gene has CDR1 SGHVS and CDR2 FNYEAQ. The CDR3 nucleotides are TGTGCCAGCAGTCTTCAACCGAACCCCACAGATACGCAGTATTTT. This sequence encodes CASSLQPNPTDTQYF.

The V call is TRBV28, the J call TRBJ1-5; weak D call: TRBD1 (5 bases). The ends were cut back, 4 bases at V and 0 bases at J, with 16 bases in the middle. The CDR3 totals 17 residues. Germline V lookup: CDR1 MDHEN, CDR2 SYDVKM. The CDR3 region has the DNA TGTGCCAGCAGTTCCCCCTGGGGGGAGCCTAGCAATCAGCCCCAGCATTTT. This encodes CASSSPWGEPSNQPQHF.

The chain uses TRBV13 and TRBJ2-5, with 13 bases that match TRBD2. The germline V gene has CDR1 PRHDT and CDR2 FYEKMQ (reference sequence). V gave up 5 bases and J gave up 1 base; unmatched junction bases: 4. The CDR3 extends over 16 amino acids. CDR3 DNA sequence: TGTGCCAGCAGCCCGCGACTAGCGGGGGGCCAAGAGACCCAGTACTTC. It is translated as CASSPRLAGGQETQYF.

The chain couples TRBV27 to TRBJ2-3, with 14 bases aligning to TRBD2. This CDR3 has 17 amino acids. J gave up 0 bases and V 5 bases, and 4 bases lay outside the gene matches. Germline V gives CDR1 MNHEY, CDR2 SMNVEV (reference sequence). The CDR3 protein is CASSLGTSGGSTDTQYF. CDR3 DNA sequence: TGTGCCAGCAGTCTGGGGACTAGCGGGGGAAGCACAGATACGCAGTATTTT.

As DNA, the CDR3 is TGTGCCAGCAGTTCTCGGGAGGCAGGGTACCCCACTGAAGCTTTCTTT. Translated: CASSSREAGYPTEAFF. The rearrangement links TRBV6-5 to TRBJ1-1; D is possibly TRBD1 (5 bases). CDR1 is MNHEY and CDR2 is SVGAGI in the germline V gene. The CDR3 extends over 16 amino acids. V dropped 4 bases and J dropped 4 bases, with 19 bases sitting between them.

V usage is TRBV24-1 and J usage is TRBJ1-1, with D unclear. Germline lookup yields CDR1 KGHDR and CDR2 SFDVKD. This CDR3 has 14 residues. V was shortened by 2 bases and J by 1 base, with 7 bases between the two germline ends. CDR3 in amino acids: CATSDSSGNTEAFF. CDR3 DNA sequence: TGTGCCACCAGTGATTCGTCAGGGAACACTGAAGCTTTCTTT.

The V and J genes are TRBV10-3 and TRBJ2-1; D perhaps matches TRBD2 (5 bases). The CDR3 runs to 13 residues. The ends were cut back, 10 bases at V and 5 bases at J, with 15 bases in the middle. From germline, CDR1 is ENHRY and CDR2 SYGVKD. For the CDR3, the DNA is TGTGCCACCCTGGAGGAATACCACAATGAGCAGTTCTTC. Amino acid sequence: CATLEEYHNEQFF.

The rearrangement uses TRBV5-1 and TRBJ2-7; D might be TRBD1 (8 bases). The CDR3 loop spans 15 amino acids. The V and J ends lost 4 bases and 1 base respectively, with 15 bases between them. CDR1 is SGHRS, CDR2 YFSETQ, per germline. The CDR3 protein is CASSLTGGVSYEQYF. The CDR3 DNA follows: TGCGCCAGCAGCCTAACAGGGGGGGTATCCTACGAGCAGTACTTC.

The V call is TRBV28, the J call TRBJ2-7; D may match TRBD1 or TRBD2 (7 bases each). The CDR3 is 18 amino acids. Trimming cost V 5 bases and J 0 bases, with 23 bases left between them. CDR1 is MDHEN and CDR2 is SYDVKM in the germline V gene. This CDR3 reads CASSLPGGGQRISYEQYF. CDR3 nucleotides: TGTGCCAGCAGTCTCCCAGGGGGGGGGCAGCGGATCTCCTACGAGCAGTACTTC.

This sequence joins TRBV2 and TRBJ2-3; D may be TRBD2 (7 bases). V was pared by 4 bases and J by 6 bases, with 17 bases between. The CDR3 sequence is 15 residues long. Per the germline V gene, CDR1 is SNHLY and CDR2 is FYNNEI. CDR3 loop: CASSVFRGAHDTQYF. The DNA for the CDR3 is TGTGCCAGCAGTGTTTTCCGGGGGGCTCACGATACGCAGTATTTT.

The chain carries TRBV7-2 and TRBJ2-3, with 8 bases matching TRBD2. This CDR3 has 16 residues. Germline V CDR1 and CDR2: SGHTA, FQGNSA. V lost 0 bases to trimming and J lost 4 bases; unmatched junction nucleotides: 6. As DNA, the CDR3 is TGTGCCAGCAGCTTAGCTAGCGGGGTTTTGGCAGATACGCAGTATTTT. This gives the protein CASSLASGVLADTQYF. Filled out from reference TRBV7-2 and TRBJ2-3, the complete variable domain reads GAGVSQSPSNKVTEKGKDVELRCDPISGHTALYWYRQSLGQGLEFLIYFQGNSAPDKSGLPSDRFSAERTGGSVSTLTIQRTQQEDSAVYLCASSLASGVLADTQYFGPGTRLTVL.